The rows below give T cell receptor beta chains drawn from one sample of a study of blood T cell repertoires in COVID-19. Repertoires were generated with immunoSEQ multiplex PCR, while TCRdb's copy carries only in-frame clones and drops some. The table shows fewer than 200,000 clones, with around 81% occurring only once. Material: peripheral blood. The receptors derive from a man between 65 and 85 years old with active or convalescent COVID-19. CDR3s include the opening cysteine and the closing phenylalanine or tryptophan. Each record gives: CDR3 length, J gene, D gene, clone size, V gene, CDR3 DNA, CDR3 protein. A D gene is named only where the DNA matches it firmly. Expanded clones are given a class, and other clones once, few, many or no size at all.

14,TRBJ1-2,TRBD1,many,TRBV6-5,TGTGCCAGCAGTTGGGGGACAGGGGAGGATGGCTACACCTTC,CASSWGTGEDGYTF
18,TRBJ2-7,TRBD1,once,TRBV7-2,TGTGCCAGCAGCCCTAGGGTGACTTGGACAGGGCAACAAGACGAGCAGTACTTC,CASSPRVTWTGQQDEQYF
16,TRBJ1-5,TRBD1,NA,TRBV24-1,TGTGCCACCAGTGATCCAGGGGGCGGGGGCAATCAGCCCCAGCATTTT,CATSDPGGGGNQPQHF
17,TRBJ2-1,NA,NA,TRBV7-2,TGTGCCAGCAGCTCAACGGTTGCGGGAATCTCCTACAATGAGCAGTTCTTC,CASSSTVAGISYNEQFF
16,TRBJ2-3,NA,NA,TRBV4-3,TGCGCCAGCAGCCAAGACCCAGCGGAGACCACAGATACGCAGTATTTT,CASSQDPAETTDTQYF
14,TRBJ1-5,NA,NA,TRBV30,TGTGCCTGGACCATGACAGATAGCAATCAGCCCCAGCATTTT,CAWTMTDSNQPQHF
16,TRBJ1-4,TRBD1,NA,TRBV7-8,TGTGCCAGCGGACGACAGGGAGTTCCAACTAATGAAAAACTGTTTTTT,CASGRQGVPTNEKLFF
15,TRBJ1-1,NA,NA,TRBV18,TGTGCCAGCTCACTCAGGTCATTCGGGAACACTGAAGCTTTCTTT,CASSLRSFGNTEAFF
15,TRBJ1-4,NA,NA,TRBV5-5,TGTGCCAGCAGCTTGGCGGCGGTTGTAAATGAAAAACTGTTTTTT,CASSLAAVVNEKLFF
12,TRBJ2-7,NA,NA,TRBV29-1,TGCAGCGTTGTTGCAGGGGCTAACGAGCAGTACTTC,CSVVAGANEQYF
16,TRBJ2-1,TRBD1,NA,TRBV18,TGTGCCAGCTCACCAGGGACAGGGGCCTCCTACAATGAGCAGTTCTTC,CASSPGTGASYNEQFF
13,TRBJ2-5,NA,NA,TRBV12-3/TRBV12-4,TGTGCCAGCAGAAGGGGCTTAGGGGAGACCCAGTACTTC,CASRRGLGETQYF
16,TRBJ1-1,TRBD1,once,TRBV4-3,TGCGCCAGCAGCCCTTGGACAGGGGGTAGGAACACTGAAGCTTTCTTT,CASSPWTGGRNTEAFF
16,TRBJ1-1,NA,NA,TRBV18,TGTGCCAGCTCACCACCGGGGGCTTTGGGGGAGACTGAAGCTTTCTTT,CASSPPGALGETEAFF
15,TRBJ2-7,TRBD2,NA,TRBV19,TGTGCCAGTAGACCCGGGACTAGCGCCACCTACGAGCAGTACTTC,CASRPGTSATYEQYF
15,TRBJ2-7,NA,few,TRBV6-6,TGTGCCAGCTCTCCCCCCCAGATTACCTCCTACGAGCAGTACTTC,CASSPPQITSYEQYF
14,TRBJ2-7,TRBD2,NA,TRBV6-5,TGTGCCAGCAGCCGGACTAGGGAATACTACGAGCAGTACTTC,CASSRTREYYEQYF
13,TRBJ2-3,NA,few,TRBV28,TGTGCCAGCAGTTGGGCAAGCACAGATACGCAGTATTTT,CASSWASTDTQYF
15,TRBJ2-1,TRBD2,once,TRBV6-5,TGTGCCAGCAGTCCTCTAGCGGCCCAAACGAATGAGCAGTTCTTC,CASSPLAAQTNEQFF
15,TRBJ2-5,NA,NA,TRBV30,TGTGCCTGGGAGATGGGGGGGGCACCGGGGGAGACCCAGTACTTC,CAWEMGGAPGETQYF
15,TRBJ1-2,NA,NA,TRBV4-3,TGCGCCAGCAGCCAAGTGTCAGACTCTAACTATGGCTACACCTTC,CASSQVSDSNYGYTF
14,TRBJ1-1,TRBD1,few,TRBV5-4,TGTGCCAGCAGCGCAAGTGGGACAGGGGACGAAGCTTTCTTT,CASSASGTGDEAFF
14,TRBJ2-7,TRBD2,NA,TRBV7-2,TGTGCCAGCAGCCAGGGACTAGCGGGAGTCGAGCAGTACTTC,CASSQGLAGVEQYF
17,TRBJ1-6,NA,few,TRBV7-9,TGTGCCAGCAGCCGCACAGGGAATATTGCAATGGGCTCACCCCTCCACTTT,CASSRTGNIAMGSPLHF
13,TRBJ2-2,NA,NA,TRBV30,TGTGCCTGGACTCTCGACAGGAACGGGGAGCTGTTTTTT,CAWTLDRNGELFF
17,TRBJ2-1,TRBD2,NA,TRBV5-4,TGTGCCAGCAGCTCCGGAGTTAGCGGGGGCTTATACAATGAGCAGTTCTTC,CASSSGVSGGLYNEQFF
14,TRBJ2-5,NA,NA,TRBV14,TGTGCCAGCAGCCAAGGGCGGCCCCAAGAGACCCAGTACTTC,CASSQGRPQETQYF
18,TRBJ1-1,TRBD1,NA,TRBV29-1,TGCAGCGTTGAGAGGGTCGCTGTCCAGGGGGGAAGGGGCACTGAAGCTTTCTTT,CSVERVAVQGGRGTEAFF
15,TRBJ2-3,TRBD2,NA,TRBV5-1,TGCGCCAGCAGCGCCGGCCTAGCGGACCTAGATACGCAGTATTTT,CASSAGLADLDTQYF
13,TRBJ1-4,NA,once,TRBV10-3,TGTGCCATCAGTGACGTGTTCAATGAAAAACTGTTTTTT,CAISDVFNEKLFF
12,TRBJ1-1,NA,NA,TRBV6-5,TGTGCCATCCTTGACTGGAACACTGAAGCTTTCTTT,CAILDWNTEAFF
13,TRBJ2-3,NA,once,TRBV12-3/TRBV12-4,TGTGCCAGCAGCCGACAGGGCACAGATACGCAGTATTTT,CASSRQGTDTQYF
14,TRBJ1-2,TRBD1,NA,TRBV5-4,TGTGCCAGCAGCTTGGGACAGGGGAGTGATGGCTACACCTTC,CASSLGQGSDGYTF
15,TRBJ2-5,TRBD1,NA,TRBV19,TGTGCCAGTAGTAACATTGGGACAGGGGGAGAGACCCAGTACTTC,CASSNIGTGGETQYF
15,TRBJ1-1,TRBD1,NA,TRBV7-6,TGTGCCAGCAGCCCGAGACAGGGGATGAACACTGAAGCTTTCTTT,CASSPRQGMNTEAFF
18,TRBJ2-2,TRBD2,NA,TRBV5-1,TGCGCCAGCAGCTTCGAAGTAGCGGGAGTTCTTAGGGGCGGGGAGCTGTTTTTT,CASSFEVAGVLRGGELFF
15,TRBJ2-3,NA,NA,TRBV7-2,TGTGCCAGCAGCCTACAGGCTACTAGCACAGATACGCAGTATTTT,CASSLQATSTDTQYF
13,TRBJ1-3,NA,NA,TRBV18,TGTGCCAGCTCACCCCCGGGGGGAAACACCATATATTTT,CASSPPGGNTIYF
14,TRBJ2-1,NA,NA,TRBV7-8,TGTGCCAGCAGCTTAGGTCGGACAGACAATGAGCAGTTCTTC,CASSLGRTDNEQFF
16,TRBJ2-2,TRBD2,NA,TRBV5-1,TGCGCCAGCAGCGTGAGCTATAGCGGGAGCACCGGGGAGCTGTTTTTT,CASSVSYSGSTGELFF
15,TRBJ1-2,TRBD1,NA,TRBV6-5,TGTGCCAGCAGTTACTCCCGACAGGGGGCGCACGGCTACACCTTC,CASSYSRQGAHGYTF
15,TRBJ1-2,NA,NA,TRBV5-1,TGCGCCAGCAGCTTGGATGGGAGGAGGACCTATGGCTACACCTTC,CASSLDGRRTYGYTF
16,TRBJ2-1,TRBD1,once,TRBV19,TGTGCCAGTAGTCGCCCCGGGACAGAACTCTACAATGAGCAGTTCTTC,CASSRPGTELYNEQFF
15,TRBJ1-5,NA,NA,TRBV7-2,TGTGCCAGCAGCTTCGGTAGATATAGCAATCAGCCCCAGCATTTT,CASSFGRYSNQPQHF
16,TRBJ2-2,TRBD1,NA,TRBV5-1,TGCGCCAGCAGGCCCCCCGGGACAGGGGACACCGGGGAGCTGTTTTTT,CASRPPGTGDTGELFF
15,TRBJ1-6,TRBD1,NA,TRBV4-3,TGCGCCAGCAGCGACAGGGCTCTGTATAATTCACCCCTCCACTTT,CASSDRALYNSPLHF
18,TRBJ1-1,TRBD1,NA,TRBV6-2/TRBV6-3,TGTGCCAGCAGTTACTCGATAGGGACAGGGGGCATGAACACTGAAGCTTTCTTT,CASSYSIGTGGMNTEAFF
14,TRBJ1-6,NA,NA,TRBV5-5,TGTGCCAGCAGCTTGGGACCTGAGGCTTCACCCCTCCACTTT,CASSLGPEASPLHF
16,TRBJ2-1,TRBD2,NA,TRBV10-3,TGTGCCATCAGTGAGCGGACTAGCGGATTCTACAATGAGCAGTTCTTC,CAISERTSGFYNEQFF
15,TRBJ1-4,NA,NA,TRBV4-2,TGTGCCAGCAGCCTCTCAGGGCTTAATAATGAAAAACTGTTTTTT,CASSLSGLNNEKLFF
15,TRBJ2-7,NA,NA,TRBV11-2,TGTGCCAGCAGCCCCAGTACGGGGATCGGTTACGAGCAGTACTTC,CASSPSTGIGYEQYF
14,TRBJ2-1,TRBD2,NA,TRBV5-4,TGTGCCAGCAGTCCGTCGGCGGGGGGCCATGAGCAGTTCTTC,CASSPSAGGHEQFF
14,TRBJ2-7,NA,NA,TRBV7-2,TGTGCCAGCAGCTTAGGGGGCGCAGTGTACGAGCAGTACTTC,CASSLGGAVYEQYF
15,TRBJ1-6,TRBD1,NA,TRBV5-1,TGCGCCAGCAGCAATCGGGGACAGGGAAGTTCACCCCTCCACTTT,CASSNRGQGSSPLHF
14,TRBJ2-2,NA,NA,TRBV7-2,TGTGCCAGCAGCTTCCAGCGGAACACCGGGGAGCTGTTTTTT,CASSFQRNTGELFF